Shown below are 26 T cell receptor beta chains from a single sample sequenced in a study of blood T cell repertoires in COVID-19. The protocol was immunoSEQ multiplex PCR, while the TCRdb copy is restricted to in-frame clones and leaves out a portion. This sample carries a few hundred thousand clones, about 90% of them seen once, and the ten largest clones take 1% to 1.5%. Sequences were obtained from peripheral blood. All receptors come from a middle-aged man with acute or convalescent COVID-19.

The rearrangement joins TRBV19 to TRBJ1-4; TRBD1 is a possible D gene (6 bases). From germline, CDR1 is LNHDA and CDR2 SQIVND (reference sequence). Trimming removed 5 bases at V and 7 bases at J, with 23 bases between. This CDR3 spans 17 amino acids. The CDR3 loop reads CASSGAREPPRGEKLFF. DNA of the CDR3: TGTGCCAGTAGTGGAGCCCGCGAGCCCCCCAGGGGTGAAAAACTGTTTTTT.

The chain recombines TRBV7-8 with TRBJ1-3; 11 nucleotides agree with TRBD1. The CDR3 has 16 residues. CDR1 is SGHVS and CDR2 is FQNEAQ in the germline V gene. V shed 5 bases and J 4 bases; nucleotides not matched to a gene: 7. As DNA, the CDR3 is TGTGCCAGCAGCATCTCAGGGACAGGGGGAGGAAACACCATATATTTT. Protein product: CASSISGTGGGNTIYF.

For the CDR3, the DNA is TGTGCCAGCAGCGTACGCTCGGAGACCTACAATGAGCAGTTCTTC. Translated, it gives CASSVRSETYNEQFF. The V gene is TRBV9, the J gene TRBJ2-1; no clear D. The V end was cut by 1 base, the J end by 2 bases, with 10 bases between. Germline V gene lookup returns CDR1 SGDLS and CDR2 YYNGEE. The CDR3 totals 15 residues.

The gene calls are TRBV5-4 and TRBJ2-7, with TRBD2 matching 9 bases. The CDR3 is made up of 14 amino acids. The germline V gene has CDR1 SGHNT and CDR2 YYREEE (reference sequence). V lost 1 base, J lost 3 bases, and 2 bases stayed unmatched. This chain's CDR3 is CASSLSSGVYEQYF. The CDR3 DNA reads TGTGCCAGCAGCTTGTCTAGCGGGGTCTACGAGCAGTACTTC.

DNA of the CDR3: TGTGCCTGGAGTAGGGGGCAAGGCTATGGCTACACCTTC. Its translation: CAWSRGQGYGYTF. V is TRBV30 and J is TRBJ1-2, with 7 bases identical to TRBD1. Trimming took 2 bases from V and 4 from J; bases not matched to a gene: 4. Per germline, CDR1 GTSNPN and CDR2 SVGIG (reference sequence). The CDR3 consists of 13 residues. The variable domain in full, with the rest retrieved from reference TRBV30 and TRBJ1-2, is SQTIHQWPATLVQPVGSPLSLECTVEGTSNPNLYWYRQAAGRGLQLLFYSVGIGQISSEVPQNLSASRPQDRQFILSSKKLLLSDSGFYLCAWSRGQGYGYTFGSGTRLTVV.

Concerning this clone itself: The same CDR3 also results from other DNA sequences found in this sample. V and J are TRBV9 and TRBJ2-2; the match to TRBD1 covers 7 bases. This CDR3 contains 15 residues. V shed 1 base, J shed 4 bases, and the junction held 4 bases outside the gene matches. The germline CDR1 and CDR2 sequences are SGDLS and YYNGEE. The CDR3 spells CASSVKGASTGELFF. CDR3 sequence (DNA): TGTGCCAGCAGCGTAAAGGGGGCGAGCACCGGGGAGCTGTTTTTT.

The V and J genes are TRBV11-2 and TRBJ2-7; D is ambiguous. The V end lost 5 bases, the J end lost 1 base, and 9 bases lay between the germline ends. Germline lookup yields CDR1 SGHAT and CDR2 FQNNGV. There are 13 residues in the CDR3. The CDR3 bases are TGTGCCAGCAGCCGAGGTTCGTCCTACGAGCAGTACTTC. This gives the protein CASSRGSSYEQYF. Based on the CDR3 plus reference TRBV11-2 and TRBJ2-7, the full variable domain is EAGVAQSPRYKIIEKRQSVAFWCNPISGHATLYWYQQILGQGPKLLIQFQNNGVVDDSQLPKDRFSAERLKGVDSTLKIQPAKLEDSAVYLCASSRGSSYEQYFGPGTRLTVT.

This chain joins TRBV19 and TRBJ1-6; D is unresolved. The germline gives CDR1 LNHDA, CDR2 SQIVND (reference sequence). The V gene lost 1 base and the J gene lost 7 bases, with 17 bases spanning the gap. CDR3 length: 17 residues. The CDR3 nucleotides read TGTGCCAGTAGTATAGCTCCGATTGGACTCCGAAATTCACCCCTCCACTTT. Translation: CASSIAPIGLRNSPLHF.

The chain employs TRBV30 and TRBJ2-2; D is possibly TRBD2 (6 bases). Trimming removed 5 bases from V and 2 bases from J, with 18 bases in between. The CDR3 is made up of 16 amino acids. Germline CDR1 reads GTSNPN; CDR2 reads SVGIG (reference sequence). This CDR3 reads CAWDGRWRVNTGELFF. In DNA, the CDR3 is TGTGCCTGGGACGGGCGATGGAGGGTAAACACCGGGGAGCTGTTTTTT.

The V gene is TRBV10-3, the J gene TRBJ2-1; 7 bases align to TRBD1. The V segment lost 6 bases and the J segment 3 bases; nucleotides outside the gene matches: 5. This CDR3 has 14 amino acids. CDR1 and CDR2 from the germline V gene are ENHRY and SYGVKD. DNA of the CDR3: TGTGCCATCAGGGAGACAGGGAACTACAATGAGCAGTTCTTC. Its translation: CAIRETGNYNEQFF.

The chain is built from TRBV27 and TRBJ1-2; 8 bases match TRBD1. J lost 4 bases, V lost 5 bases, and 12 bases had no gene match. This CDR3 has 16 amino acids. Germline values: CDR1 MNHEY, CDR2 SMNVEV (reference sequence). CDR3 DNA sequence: TGTGCCAGCAGTAAATTAGTCAAACAGGGGGTCTATGGCTACACCTTC. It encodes CASSKLVKQGVYGYTF.

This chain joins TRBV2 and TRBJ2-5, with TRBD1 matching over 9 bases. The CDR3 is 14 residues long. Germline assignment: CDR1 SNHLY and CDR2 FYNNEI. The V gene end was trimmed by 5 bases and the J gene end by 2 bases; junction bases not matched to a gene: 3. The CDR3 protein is CASSTGTGQETQYF. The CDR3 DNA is TGTGCCAGCAGTACCGGGACAGGGCAAGAGACCCAGTACTTC. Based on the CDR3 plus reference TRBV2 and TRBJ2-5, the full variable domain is EPEVTQTPSHQVTQMGQEVILRCVPISNHLYFYWYRQILGQKVEFLVSFYNNEISEKSEIFDDQFSVERPDGSNFTLKIRSTKLEDSAMYFCASSTGTGQETQYFGPGTRLLVL.

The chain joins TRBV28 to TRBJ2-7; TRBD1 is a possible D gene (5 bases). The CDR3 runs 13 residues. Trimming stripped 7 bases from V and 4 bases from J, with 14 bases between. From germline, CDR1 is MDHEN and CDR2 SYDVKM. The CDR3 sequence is CASTPNRQYEQYF. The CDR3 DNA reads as TGTGCCAGCACCCCGAACAGACAGTACGAGCAGTACTTC.

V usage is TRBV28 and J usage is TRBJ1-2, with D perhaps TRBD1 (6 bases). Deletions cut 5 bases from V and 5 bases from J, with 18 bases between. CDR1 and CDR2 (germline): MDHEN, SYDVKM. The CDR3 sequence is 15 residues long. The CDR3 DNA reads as TGTGCCAGCAGTCCCGGGGGGGCCAAGGGGTATGGCTACACCTTC. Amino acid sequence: CASSPGGAKGYGYTF.

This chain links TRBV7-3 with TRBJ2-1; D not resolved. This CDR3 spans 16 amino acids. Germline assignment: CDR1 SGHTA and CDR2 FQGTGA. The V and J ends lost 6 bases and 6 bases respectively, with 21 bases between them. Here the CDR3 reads CASSLTQARGSNEQFF. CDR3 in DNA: TGTGCCAGCAGTCTCACCCAAGCTCGAGGTAGCAATGAGCAGTTCTTC.

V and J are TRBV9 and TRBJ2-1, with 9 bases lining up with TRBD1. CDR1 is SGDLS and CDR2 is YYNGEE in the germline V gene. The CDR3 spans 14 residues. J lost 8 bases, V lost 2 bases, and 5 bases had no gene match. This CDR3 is CASSVDRGTDEQFF. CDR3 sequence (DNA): TGTGCCAGCAGCGTCGACAGGGGGACGGATGAGCAGTTCTTC.

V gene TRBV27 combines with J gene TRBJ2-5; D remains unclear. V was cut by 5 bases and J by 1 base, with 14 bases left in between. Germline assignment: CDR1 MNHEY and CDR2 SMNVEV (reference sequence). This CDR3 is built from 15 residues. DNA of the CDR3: TGTGCCAGCAGTCCCAAGCCCTATACCCAAGAGACCCAGTACTTC. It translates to CASSPKPYTQETQYF.

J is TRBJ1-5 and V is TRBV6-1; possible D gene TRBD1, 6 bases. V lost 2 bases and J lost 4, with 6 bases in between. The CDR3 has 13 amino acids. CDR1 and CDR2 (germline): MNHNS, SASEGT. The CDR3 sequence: CASSETGNQPQHF. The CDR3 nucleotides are TGTGCCAGCAGTGAAACAGGGAATCAGCCCCAGCATTTT.

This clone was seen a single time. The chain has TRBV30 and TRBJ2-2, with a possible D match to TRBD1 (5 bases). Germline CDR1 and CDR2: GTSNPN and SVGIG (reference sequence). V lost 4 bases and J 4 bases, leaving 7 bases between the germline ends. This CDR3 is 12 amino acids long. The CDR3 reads CAWTGITGELFF. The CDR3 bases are TGTGCCTGGACAGGGATCACCGGGGAGCTGTTTTTT.

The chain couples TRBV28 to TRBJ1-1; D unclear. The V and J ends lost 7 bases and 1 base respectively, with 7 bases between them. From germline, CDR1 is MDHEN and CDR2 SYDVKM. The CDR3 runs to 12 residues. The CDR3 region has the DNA TGTGCCAGCAAACTTACGAACACTGAAGCTTTCTTT. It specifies CASKLTNTEAFF.

The CDR3 DNA is TGTGCCAGCAGTACGAGACAGAGATTCTACACAGATACGCAGTATTTT. This sequence encodes CASSTRQRFYTDTQYF. The chain joins TRBV27 to TRBJ2-3, with D perhaps TRBD1 (5 bases). The CDR3 contains 16 residues. Germline values: CDR1 MNHEY, CDR2 SMNVEV (reference sequence). V lost 5 bases to trimming and J lost 2 bases, with 17 bases between them.

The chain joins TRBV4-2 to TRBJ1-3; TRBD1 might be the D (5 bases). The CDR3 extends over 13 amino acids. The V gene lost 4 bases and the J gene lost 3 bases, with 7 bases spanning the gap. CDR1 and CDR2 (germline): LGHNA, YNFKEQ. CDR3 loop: CASSPGGGNTIYF. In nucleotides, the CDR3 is TGTGCCAGCAGCCCCGGGGGTGGAAACACCATATATTTT.

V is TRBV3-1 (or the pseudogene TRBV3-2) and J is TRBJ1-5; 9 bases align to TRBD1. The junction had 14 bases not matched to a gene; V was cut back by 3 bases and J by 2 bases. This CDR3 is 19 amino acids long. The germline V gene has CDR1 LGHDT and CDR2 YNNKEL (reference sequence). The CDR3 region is CASSQIARDRAPGNQPQHF. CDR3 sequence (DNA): TGTGCCAGCAGCCAGATAGCCCGGGACAGGGCACCTGGCAATCAGCCCCAGCATTTT.

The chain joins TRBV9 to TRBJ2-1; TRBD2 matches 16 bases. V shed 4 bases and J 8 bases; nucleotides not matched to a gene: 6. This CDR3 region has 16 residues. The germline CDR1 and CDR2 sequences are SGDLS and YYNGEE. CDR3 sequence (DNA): TGTGCCAGCAGCTTCGGGACTAGCGGGGGGGCGTATGAGCAGTTCTTC. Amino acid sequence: CASSFGTSGGAYEQFF.

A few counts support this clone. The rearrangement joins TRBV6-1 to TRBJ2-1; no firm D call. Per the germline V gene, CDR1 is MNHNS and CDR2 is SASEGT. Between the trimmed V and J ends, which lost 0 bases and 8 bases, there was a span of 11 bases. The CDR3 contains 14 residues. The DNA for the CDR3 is TGTGCCAGCAGTGAAGCTTTCGGAGTCGATGAGCAGTTCTTC. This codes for CASSEAFGVDEQFF.

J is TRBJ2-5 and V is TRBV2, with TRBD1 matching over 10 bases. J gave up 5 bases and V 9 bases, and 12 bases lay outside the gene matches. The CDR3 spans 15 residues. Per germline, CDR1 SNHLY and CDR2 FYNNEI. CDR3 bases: TGTGCCAGACTCGGGGGACAGGGGTATTCGGAGACCCAGTACTTC. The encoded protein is CARLGGQGYSETQYF.